This is a list of T cell receptor beta chains from one sample in a study of CD8+ T cells in alopecia areata. Produced via immunoSEQ multiplex PCR; TCRdb's table is partial and in-frame only. The sample holds approximately 57,000 clones, over 95% seen once. Sequenced material: CD8+ T cells sorted from blood, taken at week 0. These receptor sequences come from a human donor with alopecia areata. Both conserved end residues are part of each CDR3. D genes are given only for firm matches. Some rows mark clone size as missing; the rest say once, few, many or name a class of expanded clone.

V,J,D,size,CDR3,DNA
TRBV9,TRBJ2-5,-,-,CASSVEERETQYF,TGTGCCAGCAGCGTAGAGGAGCGAGAGACCCAGTACTTC
TRBV2,TRBJ2-2,-,-,CASGGTLNTGELFF,TGTGCCAGCGGCGGGACTTTGAACACCGGGGAGCTGTTTTTT
TRBV29-1,TRBJ1-5,-,once,CSVWGGRSNQPQHF,TGCAGCGTTTGGGGGGGCAGGAGCAATCAGCCCCAGCATTTT
TRBV7-8,TRBJ2-3,TRBD2,-,CASRPTSGGADTQYF,TGTGCCAGCAGGCCGACTAGCGGGGGGGCAGATACGCAGTATTTT
TRBV4-2,TRBJ2-1,TRBD2,-,CASSPGGLNEQFF,TGTGCCAGCAGCCCGGGAGGGCTCAATGAGCAGTTCTTC
TRBV13,TRBJ1-2,-,-,CASSFSMRLLDGYTF,TGTGCCAGCAGCTTCAGTATGCGACTATTGGATGGCTACACCTTC
TRBV9,TRBJ2-2,-,-,CASSVAGDDGELFF,TGTGCCAGCAGCGTAGCAGGGGACGACGGGGAGCTGTTTTTT
TRBV7-9,TRBJ2-7,-,-,CASSLPSSYEQYF,TGTGCCAGCAGCTTACCCTCCAGCTACGAGCAGTACTTC
TRBV6-5,TRBJ2-7,TRBD2,once,CASSYSRDYSYEQYF,TGTGCCAGCAGTTACTCCCGGGACTACTCCTACGAGCAGTACTTC
TRBV11-2,TRBJ2-1,-,once,CASSLGHNEQFF,TGTGCCAGCAGCTTAGGGCACAATGAGCAGTTCTTC
TRBV4-3,TRBJ2-7,-,-,CASSQEQIDYEQYF,TGCGCCAGCAGCCAAGAACAGATCGACTACGAGCAGTACTTC
TRBV15,TRBJ2-2,TRBD1,-,CATGRGLNTGELFF,TGTGCCACTGGCAGGGGGCTGAACACCGGGGAGCTGTTTTTT
TRBV4-2,TRBJ1-2,TRBD1,-,CASSLGDRGFNYGYTF,TGTGCCAGCAGCCTAGGGGACAGGGGCTTCAACTATGGCTACACCTTC
TRBV19,TRBJ1-1,-,-,CASLLRWGATEAFF,TGTGCCAGTTTATTGCGTTGGGGGGCGACTGAAGCTTTCTTT
TRBV4-3,TRBJ1-3,-,-,CASSQDRTGPGSVNTIYF,TGCGCCAGCAGCCAAGATCGGACCGGCCCCGGGTCGGTAAACACCATATATTTT
TRBV19,TRBJ2-7,-,-,CASSIGGSYEQYF,TGTGCCAGTAGTATCGGCGGTTCCTACGAGCAGTACTTC
TRBV7-9,TRBJ2-7,-,once,CASSPGISYEQYF,TGTGCCAGCAGCCCCGGGATCTCCTACGAGCAGTACTTC
TRBV4-1,TRBJ2-1,TRBD2,-,CASSPRTSGGLYNEQFF,TGCGCCAGCAGCCCCCGGACTAGCGGGGGGCTATACAATGAGCAGTTCTTC
TRBV5-8,TRBJ2-7,TRBD1,-,CASSFRTGGRWEQYF,TGCGCCAGCAGCTTCCGGACAGGAGGCCGATGGGAGCAGTACTTC
TRBV13,TRBJ2-7,-,-,CASSSAGRGAYEQYF,TGTGCCAGCAGCTCCGCCGGCAGGGGCGCCTACGAGCAGTACTTC
TRBV29-1,TRBJ2-3,-,-,CSVMDKSTDTQYF,TGCAGCGTAATGGACAAGAGCACAGATACGCAGTATTTT
TRBV10-3,TRBJ2-1,TRBD2,-,CAISESPLAGGIEQFF,TGTGCCATCAGTGAGTCCCCACTAGCGGGGGGGATTGAGCAGTTCTTC
TRBV7-9,TRBJ2-3,TRBD1,-,CASSADRGDTQYF,TGTGCCAGCAGCGCCGACAGGGGGGATACGCAGTATTTT
TRBV19,TRBJ2-1,TRBD1,-,CATRPGTGNNEQFF,TGTGCCACCAGGCCCGGGACAGGGAACAATGAGCAGTTCTTC
TRBV9,TRBJ2-7,-,-,CASSAGLTVYEQYF,TGTGCCAGCAGCGCCGGATTGACAGTCTACGAGCAGTACTTC
TRBV27,TRBJ2-7,TRBD2,-,CASSSLTSGPTYEQYF,TGTGCCAGCAGTTCCCTAACTAGCGGGCCTACCTACGAGCAGTACTTC
TRBV27,TRBJ2-1,TRBD1,-,CASGTGGMNEQFF,TGTGCCAGCGGGACAGGGGGGATGAATGAGCAGTTCTTC
TRBV9,TRBJ2-1,-,-,CASSVGRKSELYNEQFF,TGTGCCAGCAGCGTAGGGAGGAAAAGCGAACTCTACAATGAGCAGTTCTTC
TRBV6-6,TRBJ1-1,-,-,CASRPGDTEAFF,TGTGCCAGCAGGCCAGGGGACACTGAAGCTTTCTTT
TRBV7-9,TRBJ2-1,-,-,CASSLLGKEQFF,TGTGCCAGCAGCTTACTGGGTAAGGAGCAGTTCTTC
TRBV18,TRBJ2-7,TRBD2,once,CASSPPAGGFYEQYF,TGTGCCAGCTCACCACCAGCGGGGGGCTTCTACGAGCAGTACTTC
TRBV11-2,TRBJ2-7,TRBD2,-,CASSAGTTYEQYF,TGTGCCAGCAGCGCCGGGACTACCTACGAGCAGTACTTC
TRBV29-1,TRBJ2-7,-,-,CSVDSENSYEQYF,TGCAGCGTTGATTCAGAGAACTCCTACGAGCAGTACTTC
TRBV6-5,TRBJ2-2,-,-,CASSYSAGGELFF,TGTGCCAGCAGTTACTCCGCGGGTGGGGAGCTGTTTTTT
TRBV7-8,TRBJ1-5,TRBD1,-,CASSSNRGKNQPQHF,TGTGCCAGCAGCTCAAACAGGGGGAAAAATCAGCCCCAGCATTTT
TRBV7-9,TRBJ1-4,TRBD1,-,CASSYGQGRGNEKLFF,TGTGCCAGCAGCTACGGACAGGGGCGGGGTAATGAAAAACTGTTTTTT
TRBV29-1,TRBJ1-2,TRBD1,once,CSVQGGRGHNYGYTF,TGCAGCGTTCAAGGCGGCAGGGGGCATAACTATGGCTACACCTTC
TRBV27,TRBJ2-3,-,-,CASSILVSSTDTQYF,TGTGCCAGCAGCATCCTGGTCTCTAGCACAGATACGCAGTATTTT
TRBV27,TRBJ2-5,-,-,CASSPRETQYF,TGTGCCAGCAGTCCCAGGGAGACCCAGTACTTC
TRBV9,TRBJ2-7,-,-,CASSPTRDTLYEQYF,TGTGCCAGCAGCCCCACCAGGGACACCCTTTACGAGCAGTACTTC
TRBV29-1,TRBJ2-1,-,-,CSAYREIYNEQFF,TGCAGCGCCTACAGGGAAATATACAATGAGCAGTTCTTC
TRBV10-3,TRBJ2-3,TRBD2,-,CAISENNGGASNTQYF,TGTGCCATCAGTGAGAACAACGGGGGGGCTTCGAATACGCAGTATTTT
TRBV7-7,TRBJ2-1,-,-,CASSPGPTDNEQFF,TGTGCTAGCAGCCCCGGACCGACGGACAATGAGCAGTTCTTC
TRBV18,TRBJ1-1,-,-,CASSPPPEGVMNTEAFF,TGTGCCAGCTCACCACCCCCCGAAGGAGTCATGAACACTGAAGCTTTCTTT
TRBV5-6,TRBJ2-3,-,-,CASSFGTFQYF,TGTGCCAGCAGCTTCGGGACTTTTCAGTATTTT
TRBV4-3,TRBJ2-3,-,-,CASSFLAGAGDTQYF,TGCGCCAGCAGCTTTCTGGCGGGGGCGGGGGATACGCAGTATTTT
TRBV15,TRBJ2-7,TRBD1,-,CATSSSGGQSYEQYF,TGTGCCACCAGCAGTTCAGGGGGCCAGTCCTACGAGCAGTACTTC
TRBV6-5,TRBJ2-7,TRBD1,-,CASSPQEGQGDEQYF,TGTGCCAGCAGTCCCCAAGAGGGACAGGGGGACGAGCAGTACTTC
TRBV27,TRBJ2-2,-,-,CASSLRGGGELFF,TGTGCCAGCAGTTTAAGGGGTGGCGGGGAGCTGTTTTTT
TRBV13,TRBJ1-1,-,once,CASSFFKDTEAFF,TGTGCCAGCAGCTTTTTTAAGGACACTGAAGCTTTCTTT